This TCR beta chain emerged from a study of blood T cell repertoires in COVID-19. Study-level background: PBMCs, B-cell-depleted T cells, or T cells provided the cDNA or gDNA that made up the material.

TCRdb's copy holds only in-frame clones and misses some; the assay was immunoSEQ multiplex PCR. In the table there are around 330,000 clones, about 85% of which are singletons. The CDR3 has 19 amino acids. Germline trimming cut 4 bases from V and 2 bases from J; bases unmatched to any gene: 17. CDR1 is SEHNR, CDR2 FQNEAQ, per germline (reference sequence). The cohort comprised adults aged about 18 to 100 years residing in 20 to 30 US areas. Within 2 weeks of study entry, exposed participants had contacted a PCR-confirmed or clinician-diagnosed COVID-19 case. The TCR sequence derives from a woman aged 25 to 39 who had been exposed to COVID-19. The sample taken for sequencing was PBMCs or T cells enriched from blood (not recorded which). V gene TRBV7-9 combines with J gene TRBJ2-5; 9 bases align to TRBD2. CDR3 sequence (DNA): TGTGCCAGCAGCTATAAACGACTCTTGGTAGCGGGAGTTCAAGAGACCCAGTACTTC. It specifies CASSYKRLLVAGVQETQYF.